This T cell receptor beta chain was sequenced for a study of T-cell memory formation after mild COVID-19. Study-level information: The TCR clusters were mostly specific to one donor.

TCRdb re-called the 5' RACE reads through MiXCR, storing one row per CDR3 protein. Of just under 550,000 distinct CDR3 sequences listed, about 20% are singletons. Trimming removed 4 bases from V and 0 bases from J; junction bases left unmatched: 7. CDR1 and CDR2 from the germline V gene are SGHTA and FQGNSA. The CDR3 runs to 16 residues. What was sequenced was PBMCs or a T cell subset sorted from them (not recorded which). The chain recombines TRBV7-2 with TRBJ2-7; TRBD2 matches at 9 bases. The clonotype comes from an adult woman who had mild COVID-19 (a few samples of this study predate the infection). Cell type and time point are not known. CDR3 amino acids: CASSYDSGSASYEQYF. CDR3 DNA sequence: TGTGCCAGCAGCTACGATAGCGGGAGCGCCTCCTACGAGCAGTACTTC.